This T cell receptor (beta chain) was sequenced during a study of cytotoxic CD8 clonotypes in ibrutinib-treated CLL. As for the study in general: Each sample contained, on average, 255,043 productive templates and 94,000 or so productive rearrangements. Study conclusions and caveats: Exceeding age-matched healthy donors, baseline clonality also tracked the counts of circulating CD8+ T cells.

Germline V CDR1 and CDR2: SGHDT, YYEEEE. The CDR3 is 16 amino acids. V lost 2 bases to trimming and J lost 7 bases, with 22 bases between them. About this clone itself: Its antigen is undetermined.

A 1 in 200,000 to 1 in 1 million T cell depth was the sequencing target. Using immunoSEQ multiplex PCR, the repertoire was profiled, and TCRdb retains in-frame clones only, with some absent. The sample lists approximately 100,000 clones; more than 75% were seen once. For TCR beta libraries, about 1.9 micrograms of genomic DNA were obtained from cryopreserved PBMCs. Sequenced here: PBMCs, sampled after 12 months of ibrutinib treatment. The sequence derives from a human donor with chronic lymphocytic leukemia. The V gene is TRBV5-6, the J gene TRBJ2-7; tentative D call: TRBD1 (6 bases). The CDR3 is CASSLGSTGRGREQYF. The CDR3 DNA sequence: TGTGCCAGCAGCTTAGGCTCGACAGGTAGGGGTAGGGAGCAGTACTTC.